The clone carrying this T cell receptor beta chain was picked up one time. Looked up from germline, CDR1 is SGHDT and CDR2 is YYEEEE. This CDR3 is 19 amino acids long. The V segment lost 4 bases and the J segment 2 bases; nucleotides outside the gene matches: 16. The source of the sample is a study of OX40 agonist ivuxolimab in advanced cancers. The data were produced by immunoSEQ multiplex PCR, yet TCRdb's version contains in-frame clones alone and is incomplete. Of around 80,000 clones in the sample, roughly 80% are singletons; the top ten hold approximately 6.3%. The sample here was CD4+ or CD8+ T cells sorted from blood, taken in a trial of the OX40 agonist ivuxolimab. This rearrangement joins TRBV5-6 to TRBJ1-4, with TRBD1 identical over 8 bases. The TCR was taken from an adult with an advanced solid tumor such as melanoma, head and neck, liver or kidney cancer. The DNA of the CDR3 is TGTGCCAGCAGCGGGCATCTCGGGCAGGGGGCGTTCACTAATGAAAAACTGTTTTTT. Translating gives CASSGHLGQGAFTNEKLFF.